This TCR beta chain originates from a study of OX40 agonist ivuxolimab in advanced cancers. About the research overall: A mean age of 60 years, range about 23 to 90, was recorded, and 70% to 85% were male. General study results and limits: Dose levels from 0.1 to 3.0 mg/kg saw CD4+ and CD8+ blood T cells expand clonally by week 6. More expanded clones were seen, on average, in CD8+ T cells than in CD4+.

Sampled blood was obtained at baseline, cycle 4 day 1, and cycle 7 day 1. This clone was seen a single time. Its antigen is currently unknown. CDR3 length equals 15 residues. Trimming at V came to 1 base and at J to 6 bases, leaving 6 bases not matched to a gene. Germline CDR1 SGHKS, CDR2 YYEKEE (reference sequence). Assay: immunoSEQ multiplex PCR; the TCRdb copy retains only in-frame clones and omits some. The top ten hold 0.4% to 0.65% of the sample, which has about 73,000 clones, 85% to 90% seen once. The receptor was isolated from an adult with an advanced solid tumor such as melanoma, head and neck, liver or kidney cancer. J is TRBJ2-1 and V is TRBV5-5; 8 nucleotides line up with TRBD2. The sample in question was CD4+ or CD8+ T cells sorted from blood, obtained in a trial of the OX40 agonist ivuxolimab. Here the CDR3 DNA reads TGTGCCAGCAGCTTGCAATTAGCGGGGTCCAATGAGCAGTTCTTC. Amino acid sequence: CASSLQLAGSNEQFF. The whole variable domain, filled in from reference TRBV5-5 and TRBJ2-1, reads DAGVTQSPTHLIKTRGQQVTLRCSPISGHKSVSWYQQVLGQGPQFIFQYYEKEERGRGNFPDRFSARQFPNYSSELNVNALLLGDSALYLCASSLQLAGSNEQFFGPGTRLTVL.